Listed here are 32 T cell receptor beta chains from one sample, sequenced in a study of cytomegalovirus exposure and HLA in healthy donors. The PCR contained 60 Vbeta and 13 Jbeta primers. Data came from immunoSEQ multiplex PCR; TCRdb stores just in-frame clones and leaves some out. This table holds approximately 140,000 clones, 70% to 85% found once. The sample was PBMCs. These receptors all come from a boy younger than 10 in good health and CMV-seronegative.

The sample holds a few counts of this clone. The chain recombines TRBV7-9 with TRBJ2-7; 8 bases map to TRBD2. The ends lost 2 bases at V and 4 bases at J; junction bases unmatched: 4. Germline CDR1 SEHNR, CDR2 FQNEAQ (reference sequence). The CDR3 sequence is 14 residues long. DNA of the CDR3: TGTGCCAGCAGCTTAACCGAGCGGGGGTACGAGCAGTACTTC. Its translation is CASSLTERGYEQYF.

The chain has TRBV27 and TRBJ1-2, with D unclear. CDR1 is MNHEY, CDR2 SMNVEV, per germline (reference sequence). The CDR3 covers 13 residues. V gave up 4 bases and J gave up 5 bases, with 11 bases separating them. The CDR3: CASSSEYEYGYTF. The CDR3 nucleotides read TGTGCCAGCAGTTCCGAATATGAGTATGGCTACACCTTC.

The rearrangement uses TRBV12-5 and TRBJ2-5; 8 nucleotides line up with TRBD1. The CDR3 extends over 15 amino acids. The J segment lost 3 bases and the V segment lost 5 bases, leaving 8 bases of the junction unmatched. CDR1 LGHNT and CDR2 FRNRAP come from the germline V gene. DNA for the CDR3: TGTGCTAGTGGTCCCAGGGGGCCCCATGAAGAGACCCAGTACTTC. This gives the protein CASGPRGPHEETQYF.

The rearrangement joins TRBV19 to TRBJ2-7, with TRBD1 identical over 8 bases. There are 16 residues in the CDR3. The germline gives CDR1 LNHDA, CDR2 SQIVND (reference sequence). After removal of 3 bases from V and 7 bases from J, the junction contained 14 bases not matched to a gene. The CDR3 sequence is CASSILPGQGTWEQYF. For the CDR3, the DNA is TGTGCCAGTAGTATCCTCCCCGGACAGGGTACGTGGGAGCAGTACTTC.

The V and J genes are TRBV5-1 and TRBJ2-7, with D perhaps matching TRBD2 (5 bases). This CDR3 spans 13 amino acids. Trimming shortened V by 4 bases and J by 2 bases, and 10 bases separated the two germline ends. Per the germline V gene, CDR1 is SGHRS and CDR2 is YFSETQ. CDR3 residues: CASSGGSPYEQYF. The DNA of the CDR3 is TGCGCCAGCAGCGGAGGCAGCCCCTACGAGCAGTACTTC. Filled out from reference TRBV5-1 and TRBJ2-7, the complete variable domain reads KAGVTQTPRYLIKTRGQQVTLSCSPISGHRSVSWYQQTPGQGLQFLFEYFSETQRNKGNFPGRFSGRQFSNSRSEMNVSTLELGDSALYLCASSGGSPYEQYFGPGTRLTVT.

Only one count was recorded for this clone. The same CDR3 also results from other DNA sequences found in this sample. The V gene is TRBV6-5, the J gene TRBJ1-2; D is uncertain. This CDR3 is 12 amino acids long. The V end lost 6 bases, the J end lost 5 bases, and 10 bases lay between the germline ends. Germline V lookup: CDR1 MNHEY, CDR2 SVGAGI. The CDR3 protein is CASSSGLYGYTF. CDR3 DNA sequence: TGTGCCAGCAGCTCTGGACTGTATGGCTACACCTTC.

This chain joins TRBV18 and TRBJ2-1; D perhaps matches TRBD2 (6 bases). V dropped 0 bases and J dropped 3 bases, with 12 bases sitting between them. CDR1 and CDR2 (germline): KGHSH, LQKENI. This CDR3 contains 16 residues. The CDR3 DNA sequence: TGTGCCAGCTCACCACCTGACGGAGGGTACTACAATGAGCAGTTCTTC. Translated: CASSPPDGGYYNEQFF.

This clone was observed once. The chain joins TRBV9 to TRBJ1-3; 7 bases align to TRBD1. Germline V gives CDR1 SGDLS, CDR2 YYNGEE. The CDR3 runs to 14 residues. The junction had 5 bases not matched to a gene; V was cut back by 4 bases and J by 4 bases. The CDR3 DNA reads as TGTGCCAGCAGCTCGCGGACAGGCGGAAACACCATATATTTT. This sequence encodes CASSSRTGGNTIYF.

The chain couples TRBV7-9 to TRBJ2-7, with a tentative D call TRBD1 (6 bases). Germline V gene sequence: CDR1 SEHNR, CDR2 FQNEAQ (reference sequence). The CDR3 runs to 13 residues. V was pared by 1 base and J by 3 bases, with 7 bases between. The CDR3 reads CASSLVDSYEQYV. Here the CDR3 DNA reads TGTGCCAGCAGCTTAGTGGACAGCTACGAGCAGTACGTC.

The chain joins TRBV23-1 to TRBJ2-1, with 9 nucleotides matching TRBD1. TRBV23-1 belongs to the ORF category, with a function that is uncertain. V lost 2 bases and J lost 6; bases outside the gene matches: 8. CDR3 length equals 16 residues. CDR3 in DNA: TGCGCCAGCAGTCAAAGTTGGGGACAGGGTATCAATGAGCAGTTCTTC. As protein: CASSQSWGQGINEQFF.

The V call is TRBV15, the J call TRBJ1-4; D perhaps matches TRBD1 (6 bases). V was trimmed by 6 bases and J by 6 bases, leaving 23 bases between them. This CDR3 is 17 amino acids long. In germline, CDR1 is LNHNV, CDR2 YYDKDF (reference sequence). The CDR3 spells CATSLLGAAGVDEKLFF. The CDR3, as DNA: TGTGCCACCAGTTTATTGGGTGCGGCAGGGGTGGATGAAAAACTGTTTTTT.

The CDR3, as DNA: TGTGCCAGCAGTTCGCAGGGGAATTCACCCCTCCACTTT. Encoded protein: CASSSQGNSPLHF. This chain links TRBV6-5 with TRBJ1-6; possible D gene TRBD1, 6 bases. The V end was cut by 4 bases, the J end by 7 bases, with 8 bases between. The CDR3 loop spans 13 amino acids. Per germline, CDR1 MNHEY and CDR2 SVGAGI.

The chain couples TRBV4-1 to TRBJ1-1; D is ambiguous. This CDR3 has 13 residues. Trimming pared 2 bases from V and 8 bases from J, leaving 12 bases between. CDR1 is MGHRA and CDR2 is YSYEKL in the germline V gene. CDR3 nucleotide sequence: TGCGCCAGCAGCCAAATTCCAAATCCAGAAGCTTTCTTT. Its protein product is CASSQIPNPEAFF.

The chain combines TRBV4-1 with TRBJ1-2; D not certain. The CDR3 covers 14 residues. Germline V lookup: CDR1 MGHRA, CDR2 YSYEKL. Trimming left V 4 bases short and J 2 bases short, with 11 bases between. In DNA form, the CDR3 reads TGCGCCAGCAGCCTGGCTCTAGGAAACTATGGCTACACCTTC. Translation gives CASSLALGNYGYTF.

This chain joins TRBV27 and TRBJ2-1; D perhaps matches TRBD1 (6 bases). Between the trimmed V and J ends, which lost 5 bases and 1 base, there was a span of 15 bases. In germline, CDR1 is MNHEY, CDR2 SMNVEV (reference sequence). This CDR3 contains 16 residues. The CDR3 loop is CASSPTTGISYNEQFF. As DNA, the CDR3 is TGTGCCAGCAGTCCGACCACAGGGATTTCCTACAATGAGCAGTTCTTC.

In its sample, this clone was seen a few times. This chain links TRBV9 with TRBJ2-1; 9 nucleotides align to TRBD2. The CDR3 contains 19 residues. V shed 4 bases, J shed 0 bases, and the junction held 14 bases outside the gene matches. CDR1 and CDR2 (germline): SGDLS, YYNGEE. This chain's CDR3 is CASSFTSGPEGASYNEQFF. The CDR3 DNA is TGTGCCAGCAGCTTCACTAGCGGGCCCGAAGGAGCCTCCTACAATGAGCAGTTCTTC.

The CDR3 here is CAISAGSEGWSNSPLHF. CDR3 nucleotide sequence: TGTGCCATCAGTGCGGGGTCGGAAGGCTGGAGTAATTCACCCCTCCACTTT. The chain couples TRBV10-3 to TRBJ1-6; D is unclear. Germline CDR1 reads ENHRY; CDR2 reads SYGVKD. The V and J ends lost 4 bases and 6 bases respectively, with 19 bases between them. There are 17 residues in the CDR3.

This sequence joins TRBV19 and TRBJ1-1; the D is unclear. The V end lost 10 bases, the J end lost 1 base, and 13 bases lay between the germline ends. From germline, CDR1 is LNHDA and CDR2 SQIVND (reference sequence). The CDR3 extends over 13 amino acids. CDR3 residues: CATSTRGNTEAFF. The CDR3 coding sequence is TGTGCCACCAGCACTCGGGGGAACACTGAAGCTTTCTTT.

The chain links TRBV6-5 to TRBJ1-2; TRBD1 agrees at 7 bases. V lost 5 bases and J lost 6; bases outside the gene matches: 9. CDR3 size: 14 residues. Germline V gene lookup returns CDR1 MNHEY and CDR2 SVGAGI. The CDR3 nucleotides read TGTGCCAGCAGTCGACTGACAGGGCTTGATGGCTACACCTTC. Its translation is CASSRLTGLDGYTF.

The chain links TRBV7-2 to TRBJ1-4; 7 bases line up with TRBD1. The CDR3 is 14 residues long. The junction had 0 bases not matched to a gene; V was cut back by 0 bases and J by 5 bases. Germline V gives CDR1 SGHTA, CDR2 FQGNSA. CDR3 DNA sequence: TGTGCCAGCAGCTTAGCACAGGGGAATGAAAAACTGTTTTTT. Protein sequence: CASSLAQGNEKLFF.

This sequence joins TRBV30 and TRBJ1-1; D remains unclear. CDR3 length: 13 amino acids. From germline, CDR1 is GTSNPN and CDR2 SVGIG (reference sequence). Trimming took 4 bases from V and 0 from J, leaving 9 bases between them. This CDR3 reads CAWNLILNTEAFF. The CDR3 DNA follows: TGTGCCTGGAACTTGATCTTGAACACTGAAGCTTTCTTT.

This chain uses TRBV6-1 with TRBJ1-5; no definite D call. Germline V gives CDR1 MNHNS, CDR2 SASEGT. CDR3 length: 13 residues. V shed 6 bases and J shed 4 bases, with 10 bases lying between them. CDR3 nucleotides: TGTGCCAGCAGCCCAGGAATAAATCAGCCCCAGCATTTT. Protein: CASSPGINQPQHF.

This sequence joins TRBV9 and TRBJ2-1, with 7 positions matching TRBD2. This CDR3 contains 14 residues. Germline V gives CDR1 SGDLS, CDR2 YYNGEE. Germline trimming cut 4 bases from V and 9 bases from J; bases unmatched to any gene: 10. CDR3 bases: TGTGCCAGCAGCTCCCGACTAGCTCCAGGTGAGCAGTTCTTC. Translated: CASSSRLAPGEQFF.

In its sample, this clone was seen once. The chain uses TRBV5-1 and TRBJ1-5; D possibly corresponds to TRBD1 (6 bases). Germline CDR1 and CDR2: SGHRS and YFSETQ. There are 15 residues in the CDR3. With 4 bases removed from V and 2 bases from J, the gap between germline ends came to 13 bases. CDR3 region: CASSPMDSRNQPQHF. The DNA for the CDR3 is TGCGCCAGCAGCCCTATGGACAGCCGCAATCAGCCCCAGCATTTT.

This rearrangement joins TRBV10-3 to TRBJ2-5; D not resolved. V was clipped by 4 bases and J by 5 bases, with 11 bases between them. Germline V gives CDR1 ENHRY, CDR2 SYGVKD. CDR3 length: 13 amino acids. The CDR3 nucleotides read TGTGCCATCAGTGGGGCAGCATTGGAGACCCAGTACTTC. Its protein product is CAISGAALETQYF.

The chain uses TRBV5-4 and TRBJ2-2, with TRBD2 identical over 8 bases. The CDR3 covers 17 residues. Germline V gene lookup returns CDR1 SGHNT and CDR2 YYREEE (reference sequence). Unmatched junction bases numbered 10, after V lost 3 bases and J lost 3 bases. The CDR3 protein is CASSSERAGGYTGELFF. CDR3 coding DNA: TGTGCCAGCAGCTCGGAGCGGGCGGGAGGTTACACCGGGGAGCTGTTTTTT.

The chain has TRBV6-1 and TRBJ2-7; D may be TRBD1 (6 bases). CDR3 length equals 14 residues. The ends were cut back, 2 bases at V and 0 bases at J, with 8 bases in the middle. Germline V gene data show CDR1 as MNHNS and CDR2 as SASEGT. CDR3 amino acids: CASSETGHSYEQYV. The CDR3 DNA sequence: TGTGCCAGCAGTGAAACAGGGCACTCCTACGAGCAGTACGTC.

This chain uses TRBV7-9 with TRBJ2-5; TRBD2 is a possible D gene (5 bases). V lost 3 bases, J lost 3 bases, and 17 bases lay in between. This CDR3 region has 16 residues. Looked up from germline, CDR1 is SEHNR and CDR2 is FQNEAQ (reference sequence). For the CDR3, the DNA is TGTGCCAGCAGCTTCGTCCCCGTCTACGGGGAAGAGACCCAGTACTTC. Translation: CASSFVPVYGEETQYF.

The V call is TRBV27, the J call TRBJ2-7, with TRBD2 identical over 7 bases. Germline CDR1 and CDR2: MNHEY and SMNVEV (reference sequence). Trimming cost V 4 bases and J 3 bases; bases outside gene matches: 9. The CDR3 spans 15 residues. The CDR3 is CASSSVLGGDYEQYV. CDR3 nucleotide sequence: TGTGCCAGCAGTTCAGTTTTGGGGGGGGACTACGAGCAGTACGTC.

This clone appeared once. The chain is built from TRBV6-5 and TRBJ2-5; 10 bases fit TRBD1. The CDR3 is 14 amino acids. The V gene end was trimmed by 7 bases and the J gene end by 4 bases; junction bases not matched to a gene: 6. Per germline, CDR1 MNHEY and CDR2 SVGAGI. This chain's CDR3 is CASTRQGARETQYF. CDR3 nucleotide sequence: TGTGCCAGCACTCGACAGGGGGCGAGAGAGACCCAGTACTTC.

The rearrangement joins TRBV6-4 to TRBJ2-1, with 9 bases lining up with TRBD1. This CDR3 comprises 16 residues. CDR1 is MRHNA, CDR2 SNTAGT, per germline. The junction had 6 bases not matched to a gene; V was cut back by 3 bases and J by 3 bases. The CDR3 bases are TGTGCCAGCAGTGAAACGGGACAGGGTAACTACAATGAGCAGTTCTTC. This codes for CASSETGQGNYNEQFF.

The chain has TRBV29-1 and TRBJ2-2; maybe TRBD2 (5 bases). This CDR3 is built from 12 residues. Germline CDR1 is SQVTM and CDR2 is ANQGSEA. V gave up 6 bases and J gave up 3 bases, with 8 bases separating them. The CDR3 is CSVGLYTGELFF. DNA of the CDR3: TGCAGCGTAGGACTGTACACCGGGGAGCTGTTTTTT.